This TCR beta chain derives from a study of post-analysis software for immune sequencing data. Deletions cut 4 bases from V and 4 bases from J, with 14 bases between. The CDR3 runs to 14 residues. Germline-derived CDR1 and CDR2 are LGHNA and YNFKEQ. The study's findings and limits: Multiple sclerosis patients had significantly lower normalized Chao1 diversity than controls. Roughly 5 TRBV segments (TRBV5-6, TRBV5-1 and TRBV20-1 among them) occurred more frequently in patients than in controls.

This clonotype was observed at least ten times. Its antigen remains unknown. The TCR beta cDNA libraries contained unique molecular identifiers. TCRdb passed the PCR reads through MiXCR, listing each CDR3 protein once. The repertoire holds approximately 770,000 distinct CDR3 sequences, with roughly 46% as singletons. V usage is TRBV4-2 and J usage is TRBJ2-7; TRBD2 might be the D (7 bases). The receptor comes from a girl aged 5 to 17 with multiple sclerosis. Source material: blood. CDR3 sequence (DNA): TGTGCCAGCAGCCCGGGGGGCGGGTCGTACGAGCAGTACTTC. Translation: CASSPGGGSYEQYF.